The 9 T cell receptor beta chains below were found in one sample sequenced in a study of blood T cells in healthy people across ages. It was with a sample-barcoded 5' primer and a J-beta primer mix that a second PCR of about 6 to 11 cycles was run. MiXCR, run by TCRdb on the 5' RACE reads, gives a single entry per CDR3 protein. The sample yields hundreds of thousands of distinct CDR3 sequences, roughly 50% seen once. Input material: blood. These receptors were collected from a woman aged 55-70 years in good health.

The gene calls are TRBV7-9 and TRBJ2-7; D possibly matches TRBD1 or TRBD2 (5 bases each). TRBJ2-5 matches the DNA end more closely, so the J call is doubtful. This CDR3 is 14 amino acids long. CDR1 SEHNR and CDR2 FQNEAQ come from the germline V gene (reference sequence). DNA for the CDR3: TGTGCCAGCAGCTTAGCGGGGGTAACAGAGACCCAGTACTTC. It specifies CASSLAGVTETQYF.

This chain uses TRBV14 with TRBJ1-1, with no clear D. The V gene's germline CDR1 is SGHDN and CDR2 FVKESK. V lost 0 bases and J 1 base, leaving 12 bases between the germline ends. CDR3 length: 16 amino acids. The CDR3 bases are TGTGCCAGCAGCCAAGATTTCGGTTTTGAGAACACTGAAGCTTTCTTT. It is translated as CASSQDFGFENTEAFF.

J is TRBJ2-1 and V is TRBV6-2 or TRBV6-3, with a weak D call TRBD2 (5 bases). Germline CDR1 and CDR2: MNHEY and SVGEGT. V dropped 6 bases and J dropped 10 bases, with 13 bases sitting between them. This CDR3 spans 12 amino acids. The CDR3 spells CASRRKGGEQFF. CDR3 DNA: TGTGCCAGCAGGCGGAAAGGCGGGGAGCAGTTCTTC.

The chain is built from TRBV4-3 and TRBJ2-2; 7 nucleotides agree with TRBD1. The CDR3 runs 17 residues. V lost 3 bases, J lost 3 bases, and 10 bases stayed unmatched. Germline CDR1 reads LGHNA; CDR2 reads YSLEER. In DNA form, the CDR3 reads TGCGCCAGCAGCCACACTAGGGGGACAGACCACACCGGGGAGCTGTTTTTT. Its translation is CASSHTRGTDHTGELFF.

The sample holds a few counts of this clonotype. The chain recombines TRBV29-1 with TRBJ1-2, with 7 bases aligning to TRBD1. The germline V gene has CDR1 SQVTM and CDR2 ANQGSEA. The CDR3 is 13 residues long. J was trimmed by 4 bases and V by 4 bases; bases with no gene match: 6. In nucleotides, the CDR3 is TGCAGCGTTGCGACAGGGCAAGGCTATGGCTACACCTTC. Protein: CSVATGQGYGYTF.

This sequence joins TRBV20-1 and TRBJ2-1, with TRBD2 as a possible D gene (6 bases). CDR3 length: 16 amino acids. Trimming took off 0 bases at V and 2 bases at J, with 14 bases between the two ends. Germline V gene sequence: CDR1 DFQATT, CDR2 SNEGSKA (reference sequence). CDR3 sequence (DNA): TGCAGTGCTAGAGATGCGGGGACTCAGGCCTACAATGAGCAGTTCTTC. Amino acids: CSARDAGTQAYNEQFF.

This clonotype was detected only a few times. The CDR3 nucleotides read TGTGCCAGCAGGACCGGGGACAGCTCCTACGAGCAGTACTTC. It encodes CASRTGDSSYEQYF. This rearrangement joins TRBV6-5 to TRBJ2-7; 7 bases agree with TRBD1. The trim removed 6 bases at V and 0 bases at J, leaving 5 bases unmatched. The CDR3 loop spans 14 amino acids. Germline V gene lookup returns CDR1 MNHEY and CDR2 SVGAGI.

Only a few counts were recorded for this clonotype. The CDR3, as DNA: TGTGCCAGCAGCTTAGGTCCGCGGAACCAGGCTGGTGAGCAGTTCTTC. Its protein is CASSLGPRNQAGEQFF. This chain connects TRBV7-9 to TRBJ2-1; no clear D gene. The CDR3 runs to 16 residues. The germline V and J ends were trimmed by 1 base and 9 bases, with 19 bases remaining between them. Germline lookup yields CDR1 SEHNR and CDR2 FQNEAQ (reference sequence).

This clonotype has ten or more counts. This chain links TRBV29-1 with TRBJ2-3, with a possible D match to TRBD1 (5 bases). Germline V lookup: CDR1 SQVTM, CDR2 ANQGSEA. The CDR3 runs to 14 residues. Trimming stripped 2 bases from V and 6 bases from J, with 15 bases between. This CDR3 is CSVESGLGRDTQYF. CDR3 sequence (DNA): TGCAGCGTTGAAAGTGGGTTGGGGCGTGATACGCAGTATTTT.